The 13 T cell receptor beta chains below come from one sample, sequenced in a study of identical twins. TCRdb ran MiXCR on the 5' RACE reads and lists one entry per CDR3 protein. Here the sample spans 450,000 to 600,000 distinct CDR3 sequences, about a fifth being singletons. These sequences were also reported in another study, on yellow fever vaccine responses in identical twins.

The sample comprised CD4+ T cells sorted from blood. The origin of the receptors is a woman under 30 in good health.

The rearrangement links TRBV6-1 to TRBJ2-1, with 15 bases identical to TRBD2. The CDR3 length is 18 residues. With V trimmed by 6 bases and J by 3 bases, 9 bases remained unmatched. The germline V gene encodes CDR1 MNHNS and CDR2 SASEGT. The CDR3 DNA reads as TGTGCCAGCAGCCGGACTAGCGGGGGGGCGGGGATCTACAATGAGCAGTTCTTC. This encodes CASSRTSGGAGIYNEQFF.

The V gene is TRBV27, the J gene TRBJ2-7, with 9 bases lining up with TRBD1. CDR3 length: 14 residues. The ends lost 4 bases at V and 5 bases at J; junction bases unmatched: 6. CDR1 and CDR2 from the germline V gene are MNHEY and SMNVEV (reference sequence). Written as DNA, the CDR3 is TGTGCCAGCAGTTCGTCCCGGGACAGGGACGAGCAGTACTTC. Translated, it gives CASSSSRDRDEQYF.

This clonotype was observed a handful of times. This chain joins TRBV10-3 and TRBJ2-5; TRBD1 agrees at 8 bases. The CDR3 spans 13 residues. V shed 6 bases and J 3 bases; nucleotides not matched to a gene: 3. CDR1 is ENHRY and CDR2 is SYGVKD in the germline V gene. The CDR3 bases are TGTGCCATCAGGTTACAGGGGGAAGAGACCCAGTACTTC. Protein product: CAIRLQGEETQYF.

This clonotype has more than one count but fewer than ten. The rearrangement uses TRBV6-5 and TRBJ2-1; no clear D. Germline V lookup: CDR1 MNHEY, CDR2 SVGAGI. Trimming left V 0 bases short and J 15 bases short, with 15 bases between. The CDR3 has 13 amino acids. The CDR3, as DNA: TGTGCCAGCAGTTACTCAAGGGTCAGTAGGTCGTTCTTC. This gives the protein CASSYSRVSRSFF.

This chain connects TRBV24-1 to TRBJ2-1; 14 bases agree with TRBD2. The CDR3 has 16 amino acids. CDR1 is KGHDR, CDR2 SFDVKD, per germline. Germline trimming cut 8 bases from V and 9 bases from J; bases unmatched to any gene: 11. Written as DNA, the CDR3 is TGTGCCACCACCAGCGGGACTAGCGGGAGCCTCAGTGAGCAGTTCTTC. Translation: CATTSGTSGSLSEQFF.

The sample holds a few counts of this clonotype. The gene calls are TRBV12-3 or TRBV12-4 and TRBJ2-1; D is unclear. V was trimmed by 6 bases and J by 5 bases, leaving 14 bases between them. The CDR3 totals 14 residues. For the CDR3, the DNA is TGTGCCAGCAGACTGGGATCGACTCACAATGAGCAGTTCTTC. It translates to CASRLGSTHNEQFF.

This chain links TRBV20-1 with TRBJ2-1; D not resolved. CDR3 length: 12 amino acids. With 4 bases removed from V and 6 bases from J, the gap between germline ends came to 10 bases. Germline CDR1 DFQATT, CDR2 SNEGSKA (reference sequence). CDR3 sequence (DNA): TGCAGTGCTACCCCCCCCGGCAATGAGCAGTTCTTC. Protein sequence: CSATPPGNEQFF.

This chain links TRBV7-2 with TRBJ1-1, with unresolved D. The CDR3 has 13 amino acids. Trimming left V 0 bases short and J 3 bases short, with 5 bases between. Germline V gene lookup returns CDR1 SGHTA and CDR2 FQGNSA. The DNA for the CDR3 is TGTGCCAGCAGCTTAGCCACTTACACTGAAGCTTTCTTT. Translated, it gives CASSLATYTEAFF.

The chain carries TRBV20-1 and TRBJ2-3; 10 bases match TRBD2. The CDR3 sequence is 14 residues long. The trim removed 5 bases at V and 2 bases at J, leaving 4 bases unmatched. CDR1 is DFQATT, CDR2 SNEGSKA, per germline (reference sequence). CDR3 bases: TGCAGTGCTCCACTAGCGGGGACCACAGATACGCAGTATTTT. It specifies CSAPLAGTTDTQYF.

This clonotype was detected a few times. CDR3 residues: CASSQGQGEETQYF. DNA for the CDR3: TGCGCCAGCAGCCAAGGACAGGGGGAAGAGACCCAGTACTTC. The chain combines TRBV5-1 with TRBJ2-5; 10 bases align to TRBD1. CDR1 SGHRS and CDR2 YFSETQ come from the germline V gene. This CDR3 region has 14 residues. J was trimmed by 3 bases and V by 4 bases; bases with no gene match: 3. Together with reference TRBV5-1 and TRBJ2-5, the CDR3 gives the full variable domain: KAGVTQTPRYLIKTRGQQVTLSCSPISGHRSVSWYQQTPGQGLQFLFEYFSETQRNKGNFPGRFSGRQFSNSRSEMNVSTLELGDSALYLCASSQGQGEETQYFGPGTRLLVL.

The DNA of the CDR3 is TGCAGTGCTAGAGATGGGTACGAGCAGTACTTC. This sequence encodes CSARDGYEQYF. The chain uses TRBV20-1 and TRBJ2-7; no definite D call. CDR1 is DFQATT, CDR2 SNEGSKA, per germline (reference sequence). Deletions cut 0 bases from V and 4 bases from J, with 4 bases between. The CDR3 is 11 residues long.

This sequence joins TRBV12-3 or TRBV12-4 and TRBJ2-5; 16 nucleotides line up with TRBD2. The CDR3 has 20 residues. V was clipped by 7 bases and J by 1 base; unmatched bases: 15. The CDR3 here is CASKWGGTSGRARIQETQYF. The CDR3 DNA sequence: TGTGCCAGCAAGTGGGGAGGGACTAGCGGGAGGGCCAGGATCCAAGAGACCCAGTACTTC.

The chain combines TRBV9 with TRBJ2-7; D unresolved. Trimming cost V 3 bases and J 2 bases, with 15 bases left between them. The CDR3 covers 15 residues. CDR1 and CDR2 (germline): SGDLS, YYNGEE. DNA of the CDR3: TGTGCCAGCAGCGAGTCCCCGACGGATACCTACGAGCAGTACTTC. Its translation is CASSESPTDTYEQYF.